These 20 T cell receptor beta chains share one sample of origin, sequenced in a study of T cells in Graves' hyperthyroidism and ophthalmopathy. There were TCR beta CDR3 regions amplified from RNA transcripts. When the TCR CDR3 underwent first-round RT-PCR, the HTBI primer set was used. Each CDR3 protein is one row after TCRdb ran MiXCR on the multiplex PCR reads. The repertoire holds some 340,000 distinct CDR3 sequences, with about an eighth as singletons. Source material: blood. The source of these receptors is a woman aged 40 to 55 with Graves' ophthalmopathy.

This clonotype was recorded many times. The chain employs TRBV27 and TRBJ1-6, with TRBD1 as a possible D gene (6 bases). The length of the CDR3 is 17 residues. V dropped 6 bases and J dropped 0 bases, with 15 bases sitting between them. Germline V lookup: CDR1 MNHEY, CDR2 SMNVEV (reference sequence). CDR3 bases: TGTGCCAGCAGCCGGACAGCCGCCAACTCCTATAATTCACCCCTCCACTTT. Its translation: CASSRTAANSYNSPLHF.

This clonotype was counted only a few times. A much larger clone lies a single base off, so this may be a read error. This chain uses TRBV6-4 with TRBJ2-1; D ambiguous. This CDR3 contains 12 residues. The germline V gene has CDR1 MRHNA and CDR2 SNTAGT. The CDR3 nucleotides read TGTGCCAGCAGGGCGTCCTACAATAAGCAGTTCTTC. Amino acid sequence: CASRASYNKQFF.

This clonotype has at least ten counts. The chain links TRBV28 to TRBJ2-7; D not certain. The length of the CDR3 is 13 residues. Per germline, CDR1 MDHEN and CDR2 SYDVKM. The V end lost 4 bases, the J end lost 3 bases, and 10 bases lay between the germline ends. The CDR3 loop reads CASSSGPLYEQYF. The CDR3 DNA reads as TGTGCCAGCAGTTCCGGACCCCTCTACGAGCAGTACTTC.

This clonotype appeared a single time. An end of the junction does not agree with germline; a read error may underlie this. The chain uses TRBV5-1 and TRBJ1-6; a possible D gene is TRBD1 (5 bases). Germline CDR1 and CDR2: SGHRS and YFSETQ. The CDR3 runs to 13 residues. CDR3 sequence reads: CASSLAGDSPLHF. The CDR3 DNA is TGTGCCAGCAGCTTGGCCGGGGACTCACCCCTCCACTTT.

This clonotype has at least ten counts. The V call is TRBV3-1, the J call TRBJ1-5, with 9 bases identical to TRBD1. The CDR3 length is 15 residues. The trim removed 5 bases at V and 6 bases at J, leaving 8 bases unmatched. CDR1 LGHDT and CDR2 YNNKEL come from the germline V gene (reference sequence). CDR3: CASSKTGGSGQPQHF. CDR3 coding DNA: TGTGCCAGCAGCAAAACAGGGGGCTCTGGTCAGCCCCAGCATTTT.

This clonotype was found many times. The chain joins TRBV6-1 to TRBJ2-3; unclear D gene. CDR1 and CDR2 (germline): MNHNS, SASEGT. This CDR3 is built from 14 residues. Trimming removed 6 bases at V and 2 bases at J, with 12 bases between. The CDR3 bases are TGTGCCAGCAGCTATACCGGGCCCACAGATACGCAGTATTTT. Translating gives CASSYTGPTDTQYF.

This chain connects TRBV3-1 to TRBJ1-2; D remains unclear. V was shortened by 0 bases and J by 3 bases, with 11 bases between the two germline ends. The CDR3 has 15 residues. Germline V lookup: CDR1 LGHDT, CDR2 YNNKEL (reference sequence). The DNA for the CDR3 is TGTGCCAGCAGCCAAGAGGGTAGGACGGACTATGGCTACACCTTC. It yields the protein CASSQEGRTDYGYTF. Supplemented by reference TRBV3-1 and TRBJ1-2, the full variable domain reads DTAVSQTPKYLVTQMGNDKSIKCEQNLGHDTMYWYKQDSKKFLKIMFSYNNKELIINETVPNRFSPKSPDKAHLNLHINSLELGDSAVYFCASSQEGRTDYGYTFGSGTRLTVV.

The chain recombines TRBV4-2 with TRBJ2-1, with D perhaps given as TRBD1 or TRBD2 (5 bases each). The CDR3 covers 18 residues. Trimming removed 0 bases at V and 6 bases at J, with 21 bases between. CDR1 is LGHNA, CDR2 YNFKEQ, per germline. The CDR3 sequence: CASSQDPREDKRINEQFF. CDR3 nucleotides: TGTGCCAGCAGCCAAGATCCTCGCGAGGACAAGCGGATCAATGAGCAGTTCTTC.

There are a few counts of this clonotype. The CDR3: CASRTSVLYNEQFF. The CDR3 DNA reads TGTGCCAGCAGGACTAGCGTGCTCTACAATGAGCAGTTCTTC. The gene calls are TRBV7-9 and TRBJ2-1; 8 bases map to TRBD2. V was pared by 6 bases and J by 3 bases, with 4 bases of the junction left unmatched. CDR1 and CDR2 from the germline V gene are SEHNR and FQNEAQ (reference sequence). This CDR3 contains 14 residues. The entire variable domain, with the rest obtained from reference TRBV7-9 and TRBJ2-1, is as follows: DTGVSQNPRHKITKRGQNVTFRCDPISEHNRLYWYRQTLGQGPEFLTYFQNEAQLEKSRLLSDRFSAERPKGSFSTLEIQRTEQGDSAMYLCASRTSVLYNEQFFGPGTRLTVL.

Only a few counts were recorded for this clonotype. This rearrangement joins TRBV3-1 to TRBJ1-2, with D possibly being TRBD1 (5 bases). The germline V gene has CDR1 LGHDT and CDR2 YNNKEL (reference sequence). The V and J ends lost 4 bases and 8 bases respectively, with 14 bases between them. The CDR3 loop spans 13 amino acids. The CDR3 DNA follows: TGTGCCAGCAGCCGACCCCGGGGGGACGGCTACACCTTC. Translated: CASSRPRGDGYTF.

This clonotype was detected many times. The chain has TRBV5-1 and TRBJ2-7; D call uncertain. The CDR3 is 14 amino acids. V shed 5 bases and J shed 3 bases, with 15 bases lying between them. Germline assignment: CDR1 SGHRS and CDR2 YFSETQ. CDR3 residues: CASSNPTSNYEQYF. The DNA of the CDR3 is TGCGCCAGCAGTAATCCGACAAGCAACTACGAGCAGTACTTC. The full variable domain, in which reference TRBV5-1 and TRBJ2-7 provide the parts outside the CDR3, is KAGVTQTPRYLIKTRGQQVTLSCSPISGHRSVSWYQQTPGQGLQFLFEYFSETQRNKGNFPGRFSGRQFSNSRSEMNVSTLELGDSALYLCASSNPTSNYEQYFGPGTRLTVT.

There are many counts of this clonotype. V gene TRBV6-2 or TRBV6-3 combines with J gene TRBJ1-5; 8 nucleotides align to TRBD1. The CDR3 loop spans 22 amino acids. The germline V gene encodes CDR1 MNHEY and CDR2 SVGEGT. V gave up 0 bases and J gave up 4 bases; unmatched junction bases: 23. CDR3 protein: CASSYSRSFLFRTGFGNQPQHF. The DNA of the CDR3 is TGTGCCAGCAGTTACTCGAGATCCTTCCTCTTCCGGACAGGGTTTGGGAATCAGCCCCAGCATTTT.

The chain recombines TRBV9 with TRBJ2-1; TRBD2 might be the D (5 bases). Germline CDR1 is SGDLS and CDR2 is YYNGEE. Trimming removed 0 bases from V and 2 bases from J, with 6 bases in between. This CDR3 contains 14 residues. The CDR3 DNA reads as TGTGCCAGCAGCGTAGGAGGGACCTACAATGAGCAGTTCTTC. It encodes CASSVGGTYNEQFF.

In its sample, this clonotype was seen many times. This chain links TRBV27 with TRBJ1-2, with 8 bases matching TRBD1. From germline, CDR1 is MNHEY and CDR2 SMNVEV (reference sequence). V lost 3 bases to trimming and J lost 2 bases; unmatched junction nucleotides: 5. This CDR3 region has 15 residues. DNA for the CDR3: TGTGCCAGCAGTTTTCAGGGGGCGGCGAACTATGGCTACACCTTC. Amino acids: CASSFQGAANYGYTF.

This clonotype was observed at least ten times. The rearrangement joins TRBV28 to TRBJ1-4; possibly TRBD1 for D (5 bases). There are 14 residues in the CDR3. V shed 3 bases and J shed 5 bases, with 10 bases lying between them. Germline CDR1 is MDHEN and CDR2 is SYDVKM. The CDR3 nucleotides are TGTGCCAGCAGTTTGTTTGGGACGAATGAAAAACTGTTTTTT. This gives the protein CASSLFGTNEKLFF.

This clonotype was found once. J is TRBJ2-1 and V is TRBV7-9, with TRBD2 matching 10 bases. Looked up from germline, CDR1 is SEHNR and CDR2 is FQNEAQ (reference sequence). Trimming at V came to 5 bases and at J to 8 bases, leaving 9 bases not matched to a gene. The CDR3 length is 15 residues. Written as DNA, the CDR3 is TGTGCCAGCAGCCTCGGGACTAGCGCGACGGATGAGCAGTTCTTC. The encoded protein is CASSLGTSATDEQFF.

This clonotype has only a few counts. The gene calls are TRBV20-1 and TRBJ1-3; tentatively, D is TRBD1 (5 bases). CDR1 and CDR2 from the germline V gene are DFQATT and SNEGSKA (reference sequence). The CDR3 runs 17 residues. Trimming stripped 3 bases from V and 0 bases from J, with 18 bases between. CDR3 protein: CSASRGLGAASGNTIYF. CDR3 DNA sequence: TGCAGTGCTAGTCGGGGACTTGGGGCCGCCTCTGGAAACACCATATATTTT.

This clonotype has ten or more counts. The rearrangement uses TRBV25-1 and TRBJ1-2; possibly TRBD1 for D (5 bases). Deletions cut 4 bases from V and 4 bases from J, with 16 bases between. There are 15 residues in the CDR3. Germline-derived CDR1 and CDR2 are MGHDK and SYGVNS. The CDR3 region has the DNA TGTGCCAGCAGTGGAACGGGACTGGGGAGCTATGGCTACACCTTC. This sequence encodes CASSGTGLGSYGYTF.

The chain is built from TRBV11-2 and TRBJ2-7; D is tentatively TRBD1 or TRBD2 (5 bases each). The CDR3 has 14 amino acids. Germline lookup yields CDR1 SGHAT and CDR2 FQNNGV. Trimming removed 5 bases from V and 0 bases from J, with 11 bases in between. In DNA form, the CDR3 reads TGTGCCAGCAGCAGACAGCGGCCCTCCTACGAGCAGTACTTC. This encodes CASSRQRPSYEQYF.

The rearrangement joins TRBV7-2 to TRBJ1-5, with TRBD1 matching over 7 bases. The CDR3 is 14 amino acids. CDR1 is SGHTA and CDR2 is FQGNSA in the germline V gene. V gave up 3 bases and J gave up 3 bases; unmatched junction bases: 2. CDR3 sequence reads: CASSFTGVNQPQHF. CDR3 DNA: TGTGCCAGCAGCTTTACAGGGGTCAATCAGCCCCAGCATTTT.